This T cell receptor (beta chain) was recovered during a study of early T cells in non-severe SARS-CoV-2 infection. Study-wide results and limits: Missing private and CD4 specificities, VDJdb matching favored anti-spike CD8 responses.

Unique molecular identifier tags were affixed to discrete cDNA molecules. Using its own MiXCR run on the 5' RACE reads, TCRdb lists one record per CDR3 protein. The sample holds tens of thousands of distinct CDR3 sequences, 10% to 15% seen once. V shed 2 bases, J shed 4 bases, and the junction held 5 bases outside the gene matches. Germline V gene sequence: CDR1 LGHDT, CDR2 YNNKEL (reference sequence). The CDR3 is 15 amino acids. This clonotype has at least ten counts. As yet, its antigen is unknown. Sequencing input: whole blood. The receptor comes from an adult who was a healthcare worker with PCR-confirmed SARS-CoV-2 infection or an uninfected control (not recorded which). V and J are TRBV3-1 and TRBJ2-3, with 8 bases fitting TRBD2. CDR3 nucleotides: TGTGCCAGCAGCCAATCGACTAGCGCCGCAGATACGCAGTATTTT. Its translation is CASSQSTSAADTQYF.